The 20 T cell receptor beta chains below come from one sample, sequenced in a study of blood T cell repertoires in COVID-19 (dated by TCRdb to 2020 to 2021). To prepare the library, the immunoSEQ multiplex PCR assay was applied. As stored in TCRdb, this immuneACCESS dataset retains in-frame rearrangements with V and J assigned. A fraction of the clones does not appear; measured against another copy, unresolved V genes explain less than half of the discrepancy, and the remainder lacks a known reason. The sample table lists more than 400,000 clones, 75% to 90% of them with a count of one. The ten most abundant clones make up around 0.7% of the sample. The sequencing input was PBMCs or T cells enriched from blood (not recorded which). Receptor source: a young woman who had recovered from COVID-19.

This clone is a singleton in its sample. The genes are TRBV5-6 and TRBJ1-2, with 9 bases identical to TRBD1. This CDR3 region has 16 residues. Germline CDR1 is SGHDT and CDR2 is YYEEEE. The J segment lost 4 bases and the V segment lost 6 bases, leaving 13 bases of the junction unmatched. CDR3 residues: CASISQGALPFYGYTF. Written as DNA, the CDR3 is TGTGCCAGCATCTCACAGGGGGCCCTACCATTCTATGGCTACACCTTC.

This clone was recorded once. At one of its ends the junction is not consistent with the germline gene, which may arise from a read error. V and J are TRBV15 and TRBJ1-4; D uncertain. Germline V gene lookup returns CDR1 LNHNV and CDR2 YYDKDF (reference sequence). The CDR3 loop spans 14 amino acids. CDR3 sequence (DNA): TGTGCCACCAGCAGAGGGTACGGCGGACTGAGGCTCCCCTTT. Its protein product is CATSRGYGGLRLPF.

This chain uses TRBV29-1 with TRBJ1-4, with 7 nucleotides matching TRBD1. This CDR3 has 14 residues. CDR1 SQVTM and CDR2 ANQGSEA come from the germline V gene. V gave up 7 bases and J gave up 2 bases; unmatched junction bases: 7. CDR3 sequence: CSASTTGTNEKLFF. CDR3 DNA sequence: TGCAGCGCTTCGACGACAGGGACTAATGAAAAACTGTTTTTT.

The table lists this clone with a few counts. The chain has TRBV6-1 and TRBJ1-2; D is perhaps TRBD1 (5 bases). Germline CDR1 reads MNHNS; CDR2 reads SASEGT. The CDR3 is 13 amino acids. Trimming left V 3 bases short and J 2 bases short, with 7 bases between. As DNA, the CDR3 is TGTGCCAGCAGTGACAAGGGGAACTATGGCTACACCTTC. It specifies CASSDKGNYGYTF.

In its sample, this clone was seen once. CDR3: CASNHRQGHSPLHF. The CDR3 DNA follows: TGTGCCAGCAACCACAGACAGGGACATTCACCCCTCCACTTT. This chain uses TRBV27 with TRBJ1-6; 7 nucleotides match TRBD1. The germline gives CDR1 MNHEY, CDR2 SMNVEV (reference sequence). V lost 7 bases to trimming and J lost 8 bases; unmatched junction nucleotides: 8. The CDR3 is made up of 14 amino acids.

This sequence joins TRBV2 and TRBJ1-1; 7 bases match TRBD1. This CDR3 has 13 residues. Trimming took 5 bases from V and 4 from J; bases not matched to a gene: 4. Germline V gives CDR1 SNHLY, CDR2 FYNNEI. CDR3 amino acids: CASSPTGFTEAFF. As DNA, the CDR3 is TGTGCCAGCAGTCCGACAGGGTTCACTGAAGCTTTCTTT.

V is TRBV18 and J is TRBJ1-5; D remains ambiguous. CDR1 KGHSH and CDR2 LQKENI come from the germline V gene. This CDR3 is 17 amino acids long. V was trimmed by 6 bases and J by 0 bases, leaving 18 bases between them. The CDR3: CASSPKAGGYSNQPQHF. The CDR3 coding sequence is TGTGCCAGCTCGCCCAAGGCCGGCGGCTATAGCAATCAGCCCCAGCATTTT.

V gene TRBV4-2 combines with J gene TRBJ2-3, with D possibly being TRBD2 (5 bases). CDR3 length: 15 amino acids. The germline gives CDR1 LGHNA, CDR2 YNFKEQ. V gave up 5 bases and J gave up 3 bases, with 15 bases separating them. CDR3 nucleotides: TGTGCCAGCAGCACCCGGGGAGACTTAACAGATACGCAGTATTTT. It is translated as CASSTRGDLTDTQYF.

This chain joins TRBV5-4 and TRBJ1-1; D is uncertain. Looked up from germline, CDR1 is SGHNT and CDR2 is YYREEE (reference sequence). This CDR3 is 15 amino acids long. Trimming took 2 bases from V and 0 from J, leaving 11 bases between them. The CDR3 DNA follows: TGTGCCAGCAGCTTACCCTCCGGGTTGAACACTGAAGCTTTCTTT. This gives the protein CASSLPSGLNTEAFF.

The chain joins TRBV11-2 to TRBJ2-7; no clear D gene. The CDR3 extends over 12 amino acids. The germline CDR1 and CDR2 sequences are SGHAT and FQNNGV. Trimming took off 0 bases at V and 7 bases at J, with 7 bases between the two ends. Here the CDR3 DNA reads TGTGCCAGCAGCTTAGATCCCCAGGAGCAGTACTTC. Protein sequence: CASSLDPQEQYF.

The gene calls are TRBV9 and TRBJ1-1, with a weak D call TRBD1 (6 bases). The V gene lost 0 bases and the J gene lost 3 bases, with 9 bases spanning the gap. The CDR3 has 14 residues. Germline CDR1 reads SGDLS; CDR2 reads YYNGEE. The CDR3: CASSVEGGYTEAFF. The CDR3, as DNA: TGTGCCAGCAGCGTAGAGGGGGGGTACACTGAAGCTTTCTTT.

This sequence joins TRBV15 and TRBJ1-4; TRBD1 aligns across 8 bases. The CDR3 has 14 residues. Trimming cost V 1 base and J 6 bases; bases outside gene matches: 1. Per the germline V gene, CDR1 is LNHNV and CDR2 is YYDKDF (reference sequence). The CDR3 DNA reads as TGTGCCACCAGCAGAGGACAGGGGTATGAAAAACTGTTTTTT. Protein sequence: CATSRGQGYEKLFF. The full variable domain, completed using reference TRBV15 and TRBJ1-4, is DAMVIQNPRYQVTQFGKPVTLSCSQTLNHNVMYWYQQKSSQAPKLLFHYYDKDFNNEADTPDNFQSRRPNTSFCFLDIRSPGLGDTAMYLCATSRGQGYEKLFFGSGTQLSVL.

The chain couples TRBV5-4 to TRBJ2-3; D is perhaps TRBD2 (7 bases). The CDR3 has 17 residues. V gave up 3 bases and J gave up 0 bases, with 17 bases separating them. Germline-derived CDR1 and CDR2 are SGHNT and YYREEE (reference sequence). In nucleotides, the CDR3 is TGTGCCAGCAGCTCCCGAGGGGGGGCTGCTAGCACAGATACGCAGTATTTT. Protein sequence: CASSSRGGAASTDTQYF. The full variable domain, its missing parts supplied by reference TRBV5-4 and TRBJ2-3, is ETGVTQSPTHLIKTRGQQVTLRCSSQSGHNTVSWYQQALGQGPQFIFQYYREEENGRGNFPPRFSGLQFPNYSSELNVNALELDDSALYLCASSSRGGAASTDTQYFGPGTRLTVL.

V gene TRBV5-1 combines with J gene TRBJ2-5; TRBD2 matches at 10 bases. The J segment lost 2 bases and the V segment lost 1 base, leaving 8 bases of the junction unmatched. The V gene's germline CDR1 is SGHRS and CDR2 YFSETQ. The CDR3 has 17 amino acids. CDR3 loop: CASSLSLAGALQETQYF. The CDR3 DNA is TGCGCCAGCAGCTTGTCGCTAGCGGGGGCCTTGCAAGAGACCCAGTACTTC.

V is TRBV25-1 and J is TRBJ2-1, with 7 bases identical to TRBD1. CDR1 and CDR2 from the germline V gene are MGHDK and SYGVNS. V trimming: 2 bases; J trimming: 4 bases; junction bases outside the gene matches: 14. The CDR3 sequence is 18 residues long. The CDR3 nucleotides read TGTGCCAGCAGTGAACAGGGGTTGCCGGGACAGATTTACAATGAGCAGTTCTTC. Its protein product is CASSEQGLPGQIYNEQFF.

The chain combines TRBV28 with TRBJ1-1; no reliable D call. V was trimmed by 4 bases and J by 10 bases, leaving 13 bases between them. Germline V CDR1 and CDR2: MDHEN, SYDVKM. This CDR3 is 12 amino acids long. DNA of the CDR3: TGTGCCAGCAGTTGGATGAGAGGAGGAGCTTTCTTT. This gives the protein CASSWMRGGAFF.

The chain combines TRBV7-9 with TRBJ1-5; D gene unclear. Between the trimmed V and J ends, which lost 6 bases and 3 bases, there was a span of 15 bases. CDR3 length: 15 residues. Germline CDR1 reads SEHNR; CDR2 reads FQNEAQ (reference sequence). CDR3 nucleotides: TGTGCCAGCAGTCCGGGAGGGTCCAACAATCAGCCCCAGCATTTT. Protein sequence: CASSPGGSNNQPQHF. The full variable domain, in which reference TRBV7-9 and TRBJ1-5 provide the parts outside the CDR3, is DTGVSQNPRHKITKRGQNVTFRCDPISEHNRLYWYRQTLGQGPEFLTYFQNEAQLEKSRLLSDRFSAERPKGSFSTLEIQRTEQGDSAMYLCASSPGGSNNQPQHFGDGTRLSIL.

The chain combines TRBV12-2 with TRBJ2-1; TRBD1, the table's D call, lacks a check against the DNA. TRBV12-2 is labeled a pseudogene. This CDR3 comprises 16 residues. DNA of the CDR3: TGTGCAAGTCGCTCCGCAGGTCCCGGCTCCTACAATGAGCAGTTCTTC. Translating it yields CASRSAGPGSYNEQFF.

The chain combines TRBV6-4 with TRBJ1-1; weak D call: TRBD1 (5 bases). Trimming took 6 bases from V and 7 from J, leaving 9 bases between them. Germline V lookup: CDR1 MRHNA, CDR2 SNTAGT. There are 11 residues in the CDR3. The CDR3, as DNA: TGTGCCAGCAGCGCGGGGGGTGAAGCTTTCTTT. It codes for CASSAGGEAFF.

In its sample, this clone was seen once. This chain uses TRBV19 with TRBJ1-6; TRBD1 aligns across 7 bases. In germline, CDR1 is LNHDA, CDR2 SQIVND (reference sequence). The CDR3 has 13 residues. V lost 4 bases to trimming and J lost 8 bases; unmatched junction nucleotides: 2. The CDR3 DNA is TGTGCCAGTAGTAATGACAGGGATTCACCCCTCCACTTT. Its translation is CASSNDRDSPLHF.